This record covers a single T cell receptor beta chain. Its antigen is as yet unknown. This sample was taken from a study of CD8+ T cells in alopecia areata. Study in general: Treated patients' severity was scored by percentage of affected scalp area.

Extracted from the samples, RNA was reverse transcribed into cDNA to serve as the sequencing template. The assay was immunoSEQ multiplex PCR, and TCRdb's table has in-frame clones only and misses some. The table lists roughly 99,000 clones, roughly 89% of them singletons. V was clipped by 5 bases and J by 0 bases, with 14 bases between them. CDR1 SQVTM and CDR2 ANQGSEA come from the germline V gene. This CDR3 is built from 15 residues. Treatment denoted: oral pan-JAK inhibitor, 5-10 mg twice daily. Findings and limits, study-wide: The study found tofacitinib significantly decreased scalp clonality and expanded CD8+ clones among the top 100. Many expanded lesional clones persisted in scalp and blood during tofacitinib treatment. One nonresponder makes the tie between baseline CD8+ expansion and response uncertain.

Specimen: CD8+ T cells sorted from blood, collected at week 24, from a patient treated with tofacitinib. The chain joins TRBV29-1 to TRBJ2-1; D unclear. The receptor comes from a human donor with alopecia areata. The CDR3 bases are TGCAGCGTTCCCTCCGGCAGAGCCTCCTACAATGAGCAGTTCTTC. It codes for CSVPSGRASYNEQFF.